This T cell receptor (beta chain) was found in a study of response to subunit inactivated influenza vaccine. The CDR3 runs to 15 residues. Germline V gene lookup returns CDR1 SEHNR and CDR2 FQNEAQ (reference sequence). The V end lost 4 bases, the J end lost 4 bases, and 13 bases lay between the germline ends. Study observations and caveats: That few new T cells are recruited by each seasonal influenza vaccination was the authors' suggestion.

This clonotype was detected many times. The antigen remains unidentified. TCRdb re-called the RT-PCR reads through MiXCR, storing one row per CDR3 protein. The table records 490,000 or so distinct CDR3 sequences, around 8% of them present only once. The rearrangement joins TRBV7-9 to TRBJ2-2; unclear D gene. The source was PBMCs from blood, collected roughly 24 months after vaccination. This clonotype originated in a man aged 50 to 69 who received an inactivated influenza vaccine. The CDR3 here is CASSSRDTVTGELFF. The CDR3 DNA is TGTGCCAGCAGCTCACGCGACACCGTCACCGGGGAGCTGTTTTTT.